Below are 30 T cell receptor beta chains sequenced from a single sample in a study of T cells in Graves' hyperthyroidism and ophthalmopathy. TCR beta CDR3 region amplification was performed from RNA transcripts. The HTBI primer set drove a first-round RT-PCR of the TCR CDR3. TCRdb redid the calling of the multiplex PCR reads with MiXCR, one entry per CDR3 protein. The sample has about 410,000 distinct CDR3 sequences, over 12% seen once. Sequencing was carried out using blood. The source is a man between 18 and 29 years old with Graves' ophthalmopathy.

This clonotype has a count of ten or more. CDR3 sequence (DNA): TGCGCCAGCAACCCTCTAGGGGGATCCCTGAACACTGAAGCTTTCTTT. Its protein product is CASNPLGGSLNTEAFF. V gene TRBV5-1 combines with J gene TRBJ1-1; perhaps TRBD1 as D (6 bases). Trimming stripped 6 bases from V and 0 bases from J, with 18 bases between. The CDR3 sequence is 16 residues long. Germline V gene lookup returns CDR1 SGHRS and CDR2 YFSETQ.

The CDR3 loop reads CASSLGGRANSPLHF. Written as DNA, the CDR3 is TGTGCCAGCAGCTTAGGAGGACGGGCAAATTCACCCCTCCACTTT. V gene TRBV11-3 combines with J gene TRBJ1-6, with no clear D. Trimming cost V 1 base and J 7 bases, with 11 bases left between them. Germline CDR1 is SGHNT and CDR2 is YENEEA. CDR3 length: 15 residues.

This clonotype was observed at least ten times. The chain couples TRBV7-9 to TRBJ2-7, with D tentatively TRBD1 or TRBD2 (5 bases each). This CDR3 has 15 amino acids. The germline V gene encodes CDR1 SEHNR and CDR2 FQNEAQ (reference sequence). V lost 1 base to trimming and J lost 5 bases, with 15 bases between them. The DNA for the CDR3 is TGTGCCAGCAGCTTAGGGAGGTCAGGGATGGACGAGCAGTACTTC. It is translated as CASSLGRSGMDEQYF.

For this clonotype: A junction end diverges from the germline sequence, so it may reflect a read error. The V call is TRBV5-1, the J call TRBJ1-1; D is unclear. Germline CDR1 SGHRS, CDR2 YFSETQ. The length of the CDR3 is 17 residues. As DNA, the CDR3 is TGCGCCAGCAGCTTGGAGTATTTCGGAATCGGGAACACTGGAGCTTTCTTT. This gives the protein CASSLEYFGIGNTGAFF.

The CDR3: CASTSGANEKLFF. CDR3 nucleotide sequence: TGTGCCAGCACTTCAGGCGCTAATGAAAAACTGTTTTTT. The V gene is TRBV6-5, the J gene TRBJ1-4; D ambiguous. V was clipped by 7 bases and J by 3 bases, with 9 bases between them. The germline V gene has CDR1 MNHEY and CDR2 SVGAGI. The CDR3 runs 13 residues.

This chain connects TRBV11-2 to TRBJ2-6; tentatively, D is TRBD1 (6 bases). Germline-derived CDR1 and CDR2 are SGHAT and FQNNGV. The CDR3 loop spans 16 amino acids. Trimming took 1 base from V and 2 from J, leaving 9 bases between them. CDR3 residues: CASSLAPGAGANVLTF. DNA of the CDR3: TGTGCCAGCAGCTTAGCCCCAGGGGCTGGGGCCAACGTCCTGACTTTC.

This clonotype occurred a few times. The chain has TRBV10-2 and TRBJ2-2; D perhaps matches TRBD2 (7 bases). CDR1 is WSHSY, CDR2 SAAADI, per germline. This CDR3 region has 16 residues. V lost 6 bases to trimming and J lost 7 bases, with 21 bases between them. CDR3 bases: TGCGCCAGCAGGAAATCTGTGGGGGGGCTGCTCGGGGAGCTGTTTTTT. Residues: CASRKSVGGLLGELFF.

This clonotype turned up a few times. The junction departs from germline at one end; a sequencing error may be responsible. The rearrangement uses TRBV12-3 or TRBV12-4 and TRBJ2-3; D gene ambiguous. This CDR3 is built from 11 residues. The CDR3 protein is CAGSLGDTQYF. CDR3 in DNA: TGTGCCGGCAGTTTGGGCGATACGCAGTATTTT.

This clonotype appeared a few times. The chain uses TRBV6-5 and TRBJ1-2, with D possibly matching TRBD1 (6 bases). This CDR3 comprises 15 residues. Germline values: CDR1 MNHEY, CDR2 SVGAGI. Trimming stripped 6 bases from V and 4 bases from J, with 18 bases between. The CDR3 loop reads CASRLQGGGGYGYTF. For the CDR3, the DNA is TGTGCCAGCAGACTCCAAGGGGGTGGCGGCTATGGCTACACCTTC.

This clonotype was detected many times. V gene TRBV24-1 combines with J gene TRBJ1-5, with 8 nucleotides matching TRBD1. Germline CDR1 reads KGHDR; CDR2 reads SFDVKD. The trim removed 4 bases at V and 7 bases at J, leaving 11 bases unmatched. The CDR3 is made up of 16 amino acids. The CDR3 nucleotides are TGTGCCACCAGTGACTCCCGCAGGGGGCTTAGACAGCCCCAGCATTTT. It yields the protein CATSDSRRGLRQPQHF.

This clonotype was recorded many times. The chain couples TRBV7-3 to TRBJ2-3, with TRBD2 matching over 10 bases. The CDR3 covers 18 residues. Germline values: CDR1 SGHTA, CDR2 FQGTGA. The trim removed 5 bases at V and 6 bases at J, leaving 17 bases unmatched. CDR3 bases: TGTGCCAGCAGCCTCAGTGGTCTAGCGGGAGCCCCAGGGGATACGCAGTATTTT. Encoded protein: CASSLSGLAGAPGDTQYF. Full variable domain (outside the CDR3, taken from reference TRBV7-3 and TRBJ2-3): GAGVSQTPSNKVTEKGKYVELRCDPISGHTALYWYRQSLGQGPEFLIYFQGTGAADDSGLPNDRFFAVRPEGSVSTLKIQRTERGDSAVYLCASSLSGLAGAPGDTQYFGPGTRLTVL.

At least ten counts were recorded for this clonotype. The CDR3 DNA sequence: TGTGCCAGCAGTAAACAGGGTTTGAACACTGAAGCTTTCTTT. Translation gives CASSKQGLNTEAFF. This sequence joins TRBV12-3 or TRBV12-4 and TRBJ1-1, with a tentative D call TRBD1 (6 bases). The V end lost 5 bases, the J end lost 0 bases, and 10 bases lay between the germline ends. CDR3 length: 14 residues.

This clonotype was observed many times. The chain couples TRBV6-5 to TRBJ2-7, with TRBD1 matching 7 bases. This CDR3 spans 11 amino acids. Germline V gene lookup returns CDR1 MNHEY and CDR2 SVGAGI. Trimming at V came to 2 bases and at J to 9 bases, leaving 1 base not matched to a gene. In DNA form, the CDR3 reads TGTGCCAGCAGTTACCGGGACAGGCAGTACTTC. Translated, it gives CASSYRDRQYF.

This chain uses TRBV19 with TRBJ1-6; TRBD1 matches 7 bases. V lost 4 bases, J lost 7 bases, and 4 bases stayed unmatched. This CDR3 is built from 14 residues. Germline CDR1 is LNHDA and CDR2 is SQIVND (reference sequence). The CDR3 sequence: CASSTHRGNSPLHF. DNA of the CDR3: TGTGCCAGTAGTACCCACAGGGGCAATTCACCCCTCCACTTT.

This clonotype was recorded at least ten times. V gene TRBV24-1 combines with J gene TRBJ2-5; D ambiguous. Germline V gene lookup returns CDR1 KGHDR and CDR2 SFDVKD. The CDR3 runs 14 residues. V was shortened by 0 bases and J by 2 bases, with 6 bases between the two germline ends. The CDR3 DNA reads TGTGCCACCAGTGATTTGAGGGCTCAAGAGACCCAGTACTTC. Protein sequence: CATSDLRAQETQYF.

In this sample, this clonotype turned up many times. The gene calls are TRBV20-1 and TRBJ2-3, with 8 bases lining up with TRBD2. V lost 1 base, J lost 3 bases, and 12 bases stayed unmatched. The CDR3 has 17 residues. Germline CDR1 reads DFQATT; CDR2 reads SNEGSKA (reference sequence). CDR3 nucleotides: TGCAGTGCTAGAGGACTTGCCGGGAGGGGAGGTACAGATACGCAGTATTTT. Encoded protein: CSARGLAGRGGTDTQYF.

In this sample, this clonotype turned up many times. This rearrangement joins TRBV18 to TRBJ1-4; a weak D match, TRBD1 (6 bases). The CDR3 is 14 residues long. Germline loops: CDR1 KGHSH, CDR2 LQKENI. V gave up 3 bases and J gave up 8 bases, with 13 bases separating them. In DNA, the CDR3 is TGTGCCAGCTCACCTTCCAGGGGCGACGAAAAACTGTTTTTT. Residues: CASSPSRGDEKLFF.

The sample holds a few counts of this clonotype. The chain combines TRBV19 with TRBJ1-6, with TRBD1 identical over 7 bases. This CDR3 has 15 residues. CDR1 and CDR2 (germline): LNHDA, SQIVND (reference sequence). V lost 4 bases and J lost 10; bases outside the gene matches: 10. The CDR3 loop reads CASSSHTGAESPLHF. The CDR3 DNA is TGTGCCAGTAGTAGCCACACAGGGGCGGAATCACCCCTCCACTTT.

This clonotype was counted once. At one boundary the junction diverges from the germline segment, which might be a read error. The chain employs TRBV7-2 and TRBJ1-6, with a weak D call TRBD1 (6 bases). CDR3 length equals 16 residues. Germline values: CDR1 SGHTA, CDR2 FQGNSA. Here the CDR3 reads CASSSTLEGGYSRLHF. The CDR3 DNA reads as TGTGCCAGCAGCTCAACTCTGGAAGGGGGGTATTCACGCCTCCACTTT.

The rearrangement uses TRBV6-2 or TRBV6-3 and TRBJ1-5; 7 nucleotides line up with TRBD1. The CDR3 runs 15 residues. From germline, CDR1 is MNHEY and CDR2 SVGEGT. After removal of 0 bases from V and 9 bases from J, the junction contained 8 bases not matched to a gene. CDR3 bases: TGTGCCAGCAGTTACTCGGGCAGGGGGTCCTGGCCCCAGCATTTT. This gives the protein CASSYSGRGSWPQHF.

This clonotype was seen at least ten times. The rearrangement links TRBV5-1 to TRBJ1-1; perhaps TRBD1 as D (6 bases). V was trimmed by 4 bases and J by 1 base, leaving 14 bases between them. From germline, CDR1 is SGHRS and CDR2 YFSETQ. This CDR3 region has 15 residues. The CDR3 loop reads CASSGGTPSNTEAFF. CDR3 bases: TGCGCCAGCAGCGGCGGGACACCTTCGAACACTGAAGCTTTCTTT.

This clonotype has ten or more counts. V gene TRBV6-1 combines with J gene TRBJ1-2; 9 bases are shared with TRBD1. Germline V gene sequence: CDR1 MNHNS, CDR2 SASEGT. J gave up 4 bases and V 6 bases, and 6 bases lay outside the gene matches. The CDR3 covers 14 residues. CDR3 in amino acids: CASRKDRGTYGYTF. As DNA, the CDR3 is TGTGCCAGCAGAAAAGACAGGGGGACCTATGGCTACACCTTC.

This clonotype was counted ten times or more. The chain recombines TRBV7-8 with TRBJ2-4; no definite D call. In germline, CDR1 is SGHVS, CDR2 FQNEAQ. The CDR3 contains 12 residues. The ends were cut back, 0 bases at V and 6 bases at J, with 3 bases in the middle. The CDR3 nucleotides are TGTGCCAGCAGCTTAGCAGGAAACATTCAGTACTTC. Residues: CASSLAGNIQYF.

This clonotype was seen many times. The chain links TRBV6-1 to TRBJ2-3; 8 bases are a match to TRBD2. Germline assignment: CDR1 MNHNS and CDR2 SASEGT. Trimming took 5 bases from V and 4 from J; bases not matched to a gene: 5. The CDR3 has 14 amino acids. CDR3 in amino acids: CASSSGGQADTQYF. In DNA form, the CDR3 reads TGTGCCAGCAGTTCGGGGGGGCAGGCAGATACGCAGTATTTT.

This clonotype was recorded once. This chain connects TRBV20-1 to TRBJ2-7, with TRBD2 matching over 11 bases. The V segment lost 3 bases and the J segment 4 bases; nucleotides outside the gene matches: 11. The germline CDR1 and CDR2 sequences are DFQATT and SNEGSKA (reference sequence). The length of the CDR3 is 16 residues. The CDR3 is CSARVLAGGNPYEQYF. CDR3 nucleotides: TGCAGTGCTAGGGTCCTAGCGGGAGGTAATCCATACGAGCAGTACTTC.

There are many counts of this clonotype. The chain recombines TRBV7-9 with TRBJ1-1; TRBD1 matches at 7 bases. The CDR3 is 18 amino acids. CDR1 is SEHNR, CDR2 FQNEAQ, per germline (reference sequence). Germline trimming cut 5 bases from V and 6 bases from J; bases unmatched to any gene: 21. In nucleotides, the CDR3 is TGTGCCAGCAGCCAATCGGGAGCCGGGACAGAGAAGAATGCTGAAGCTTTCTTT. This gives the protein CASSQSGAGTEKNAEAFF.

The sample holds many counts of this clonotype. This sequence joins TRBV12-3 or TRBV12-4 and TRBJ2-3; D is perhaps TRBD2 (6 bases). The V end was cut by 5 bases, the J end by 5 bases, with 14 bases between. This CDR3 has 14 amino acids. CDR3 residues: CASSTGTGKDTQYF. DNA for the CDR3: TGTGCCAGCAGTACCGGGACTGGAAAAGATACGCAGTATTTT.

This clonotype was detected a few times. The chain has TRBV3-1 and TRBJ2-7; a weak D match, TRBD2 (6 bases). V was pared by 1 base and J by 2 bases, with 12 bases between. Per germline, CDR1 LGHDT and CDR2 YNNKEL (reference sequence). This CDR3 has 15 amino acids. CDR3 sequence (DNA): TGTGCCAGCAGCCAAGGCCAGGAGGGGACCTACGAGCAGTACTTC. Encoded protein: CASSQGQEGTYEQYF.

This clonotype was observed at least ten times. The V gene is TRBV7-8, the J gene TRBJ2-3; 9 bases map to TRBD2. This CDR3 contains 18 residues. Looked up from germline, CDR1 is SGHVS and CDR2 is FQNEAQ. V lost 1 base and J lost 4; bases outside the gene matches: 12. CDR3 sequence reads: CASSLVLRGGFMADTQYF. The CDR3 DNA reads as TGTGCCAGCAGCTTAGTCTTGCGGGGGGGCTTCATGGCAGATACGCAGTATTTT. Using reference TRBV7-8 and TRBJ2-3 for the parts outside the CDR3, the full variable domain is GAGVSQSPRYKVAKRGQDVALRCDPISGHVSLFWYQQALGQGPEFLTYFQNEAQLDKSGLPSDRFFAERPEGSVSTLKIQRTQQEDSAVYLCASSLVLRGGFMADTQYFGPGTRLTVL.

This clonotype came up many times. The chain links TRBV20-1 to TRBJ2-7, with TRBD2 matching 8 bases. With V trimmed by 3 bases and J by 5 bases, 9 bases remained unmatched. This CDR3 is 14 amino acids long. CDR1 DFQATT and CDR2 SNEGSKA come from the germline V gene (reference sequence). CDR3 protein: CSARGLGYRDEQYF. CDR3 in DNA: TGCAGTGCTAGGGGACTAGGGTATCGCGACGAGCAGTACTTC.